The clone carrying this TCR beta chain was counted between two and nine times. These data belong to a study of OX40 agonist ivuxolimab in advanced cancers. Turning to the study itself: The study enrolled dose-escalation patients with hepatocellular carcinoma, melanoma, renal cell or head and neck cancer.

Measured with immunoSEQ multiplex PCR; TCRdb has only the in-frame clones, and not every one. The sample holds 15,000 to 25,000 clones, roughly 70% seen once. The CDR3 totals 12 residues. Germline V lookup: CDR1 MNHEY, CDR2 SVGAGI. Between the trimmed V and J ends, which lost 7 bases and 1 base, there was a span of 7 bases. The sequencing here drew on CD4+ or CD8+ T cells sorted from blood, taken in a trial of the OX40 agonist ivuxolimab. This chain links TRBV6-5 with TRBJ1-1; D is ambiguous. The receptor was isolated from an adult with an advanced solid tumor such as melanoma, head and neck, liver or kidney cancer. The CDR3 is CASIQENTEAFF. CDR3 DNA: TGTGCCAGCATTCAAGAGAACACTGAAGCTTTCTTT.